This TCR beta chain was captured in a study of shared clonotypes between healthy human individuals. There are 14 residues in the CDR3. Germline V gives CDR1 MNHEY, CDR2 SVGAGI. The V gene end was trimmed by 5 bases and the J gene end by 7 bases; junction bases not matched to a gene: 8. Clones were read by immunoSEQ multiplex PCR, and TCRdb kept only the in-frame ones, dropping some. The sample holds 1,400,000 or so clones; approximately 98.5% are singletons and the top ten take 0.36%. The count of this clone is one. This TCR derives from a man aged 25-45 years in good health. The chain recombines TRBV6-5 with TRBJ2-7, with TRBD2 identical over 10 bases. Sequencing input: naive CD4+ T cells sorted from blood. Subset given: CD45RA+ positively selected. The CDR3 is CASSITGLAVEQYF. The CDR3 DNA is TGTGCCAGCAGTATCACCGGACTAGCGGTGGAGCAGTACTTC.